Below, 24 T cell receptor beta chains from the same sample are listed, as sequenced in a study of control samples from healthy donors and cancer patients. Clones were read by immunoSEQ multiplex PCR, and TCRdb kept only the in-frame ones, dropping some. The sample holds approximately 94,000 clones; around 83% are singletons and the top ten take roughly 1.2%. The source material was blood. These TCRs come from a woman aged 45-65 years in good health.

The chain employs TRBV6-2 or TRBV6-3 and TRBJ2-1; the D call may be TRBD1 or TRBD2 (7 bases each). Germline CDR1 is MNHEY and CDR2 is SVGEGT. The CDR3 runs 15 residues. V was trimmed by 5 bases and J by 3 bases, leaving 14 bases between them. DNA for the CDR3: TGTGCCAGCAGTCAGGGGGGGGGCTTCTACAATGAGCAGTTCTTC. Translating gives CASSQGGGFYNEQFF.

This clone was detected once. The chain couples TRBV18 to TRBJ2-1; no definite D call. Germline V gives CDR1 KGHSH, CDR2 LQKENI. CDR3 length: 13 amino acids. Trimming took off 3 bases at V and 4 bases at J, with 7 bases between the two ends. In DNA, the CDR3 is TGTGCCAGCTCACCGCTCAGTTACAATGAGCAGTTCTTC. Amino acids: CASSPLSYNEQFF. Complete variable domain (other parts from reference TRBV18 and TRBJ2-1): NAGVMQNPRHLVRRRGQEARLRCSPMKGHSHVYWYRQLPEEGLKFMVYLQKENIIDESGMPKERFSAEFPKEGPSILRIQQVVRGDSAAYFCASSPLSYNEQFFGPGTRLTVL.

The CDR3 region is CASTRLVSEQFF. In DNA form, the CDR3 reads TGTGCCAGCACCCGACTAGTGAGCGAGCAGTTCTTC. The genes are TRBV6-4 and TRBJ2-1, with a tentative D call TRBD2 (6 bases). The CDR3 totals 12 residues. CDR1 and CDR2 (germline): MRHNA, SNTAGT. V lost 7 bases and J 10 bases, leaving 14 bases between the germline ends.

The V gene is TRBV12-3 or TRBV12-4, the J gene TRBJ1-1; unclear D gene. CDR3 length: 13 residues. Trimming took off 5 bases at V and 1 base at J, with 8 bases between the two ends. The CDR3 sequence is CASSLGRNTEAFF. CDR3 sequence (DNA): TGTGCCAGCAGTCTTGGACGGAACACTGAAGCTTTCTTT.

This clone was seen only once. The rearrangement links TRBV5-6 to TRBJ1-3; D perhaps matches TRBD1 (6 bases). V lost 4 bases, J lost 4 bases, and 15 bases lay in between. Germline CDR1 SGHDT, CDR2 YYEEEE. This CDR3 spans 15 amino acids. Here the CDR3 reads CASSARQVSGNTIYF. The CDR3 DNA reads TGTGCCAGCAGCGCCCGACAGGTATCGGGAAACACCATATATTTT.

The rearrangement uses TRBV5-4 and TRBJ2-7; TRBD2 might be the D (6 bases). CDR1 SGHNT and CDR2 YYREEE come from the germline V gene (reference sequence). The ends were cut back, 4 bases at V and 3 bases at J, with 8 bases in the middle. This CDR3 comprises 12 residues. CDR3 sequence: CASSRENYEQYF. CDR3 nucleotide sequence: TGTGCCAGCAGCCGGGAGAACTACGAGCAGTACTTC.

The table lists this clone with a count of one. V is TRBV28 and J is TRBJ1-1; D perhaps matches TRBD1 (5 bases). The CDR3 totals 13 residues. Germline-derived CDR1 and CDR2 are MDHEN and SYDVKM. Trimming cost V 4 bases and J 6 bases, with 12 bases left between them. The CDR3 protein is CASSYTWTPEAFF. In DNA, the CDR3 is TGTGCCAGCAGTTACACATGGACACCTGAAGCTTTCTTT.

The chain joins TRBV19 to TRBJ1-5, with D tentatively TRBD1 (5 bases). This CDR3 has 14 residues. Germline-derived CDR1 and CDR2 are LNHDA and SQIVND (reference sequence). Trimming took 7 bases from V and 2 from J, leaving 12 bases between them. The chain's CDR3 is CASNRQGGNQPQHF. DNA of the CDR3: TGTGCCAGTAACCGGCAGGGAGGCAATCAGCCCCAGCATTTT.

V and J are TRBV5-1 and TRBJ2-3; 12 bases are a match to TRBD1. V gave up 5 bases and J gave up 6 bases; unmatched junction bases: 4. The length of the CDR3 is 14 residues. The V gene's germline CDR1 is SGHRS and CDR2 YFSETQ. This CDR3 reads CASRTGQGADTQYF. The CDR3 DNA follows: TGCGCCAGCAGAACGGGACAGGGGGCGGATACGCAGTATTTT.

The chain carries TRBV28 and TRBJ2-7; TRBD1 aligns across 8 bases. The germline V gene has CDR1 MDHEN and CDR2 SYDVKM. The V segment lost 6 bases and the J segment 0 bases; nucleotides outside the gene matches: 10. The CDR3 covers 16 residues. CDR3 sequence reads: CASRIRGQAPSYEQYF. In DNA form, the CDR3 reads TGTGCCAGCAGAATCCGGGGACAGGCGCCCTCCTACGAGCAGTACTTC. Looking up the rest from reference TRBV28 and TRBJ2-7 gives the full variable domain: DVKVTQSSRYLVKRTGEKVFLECVQDMDHENMFWYRQDPGLGLRLIYFSYDVKMKEKGDIPEGYSVSREKKERFSLILESASTNQTSMYLCASRIRGQAPSYEQYFGPGTRLTVT.

V and J are TRBV5-4 and TRBJ2-5; D is perhaps TRBD1 (6 bases). Germline V gene lookup returns CDR1 SGHNT and CDR2 YYREEE (reference sequence). This CDR3 is built from 15 residues. V lost 2 bases, J lost 1 base, and 12 bases lay in between. In DNA form, the CDR3 reads TGTGCCAGCAGCTTTACAGGGAATTTCCAAGAGACCCAGTACTTC. It is translated as CASSFTGNFQETQYF. The full variable domain, in which reference TRBV5-4 and TRBJ2-5 provide the parts outside the CDR3, is ETGVTQSPTHLIKTRGQQVTLRCSSQSGHNTVSWYQQALGQGPQFIFQYYREEENGRGNFPPRFSGLQFPNYSSELNVNALELDDSALYLCASSFTGNFQETQYFGPGTRLLVL.

This clone was counted once. The chain has TRBV4-1 and TRBJ2-5, with 9 bases that match TRBD2. The trim removed 8 bases at V and 5 bases at J, leaving 18 bases unmatched. The CDR3 contains 17 residues. CDR1 is MGHRA, CDR2 YSYEKL, per germline. This chain's CDR3 is CASGRIPGLAEQETQYF. CDR3 nucleotides: TGCGCCAGCGGCCGTATCCCGGGACTAGCCGAACAGGAGACCCAGTACTTC.

This clone was seen just once. The J gene is TRBJ2-7, the V gene TRBV28, with D perhaps assigned TRBD1 or TRBD2 (6 bases each). The germline CDR1 and CDR2 sequences are MDHEN and SYDVKM. The CDR3 is made up of 12 amino acids. The V end was cut by 11 bases, the J end by 5 bases, with 16 bases between. CDR3 sequence: CASNRGVDEQYF. CDR3 DNA sequence: TGTGCCTCAAATAGGGGGGTCGACGAGCAGTACTTC.

The chain uses TRBV27 and TRBJ1-6, with a weak D call TRBD1 (5 bases). This CDR3 spans 14 amino acids. Trimming pared 3 bases from V and 9 bases from J, leaving 12 bases between. CDR1 MNHEY and CDR2 SMNVEV come from the germline V gene (reference sequence). The CDR3 coding sequence is TGTGCCAGCAGTTTTGGCAGGGAATTTTCACCCCTCCACTTT. This encodes CASSFGREFSPLHF.

The chain is built from TRBV6-5 and TRBJ1-2, with 7 bases identical to TRBD1. The J segment lost 2 bases and the V segment lost 0 bases, leaving 6 bases of the junction unmatched. CDR1 is MNHEY, CDR2 SVGAGI, per germline. The length of the CDR3 is 16 residues. The CDR3 DNA reads TGTGCCAGCAGTTACTCGACAGGGTACGAAAACTATGGCTACACCTTC. It yields the protein CASSYSTGYENYGYTF.

The genes are TRBV7-6 and TRBJ1-3, with a weak D call TRBD1 (6 bases). V was clipped by 2 bases and J by 2 bases, with 10 bases between them. CDR3 length equals 15 residues. Germline V CDR1 and CDR2: SGHVS, FNYEAQ. The CDR3 reads CASSLQGPTGNTIYF. The DNA of the CDR3 is TGTGCCAGCAGCTTACAGGGGCCGACTGGAAACACCATATATTTT.

The rearrangement links TRBV6-5 to TRBJ1-1, with a weak D call TRBD1 (5 bases). CDR1 is MNHEY and CDR2 is SVGAGI in the germline V gene. The CDR3 extends over 14 amino acids. Trimming shortened V by 7 bases and J by 0 bases, and 12 bases separated the two germline ends. In nucleotides, the CDR3 is TGTGCCAGCAAAGAGCGACAGCTGAACACTGAAGCTTTCTTT. This sequence encodes CASKERQLNTEAFF.

This rearrangement joins TRBV5-8 to TRBJ2-2; D ambiguous. The CDR3 covers 15 residues. The V gene's germline CDR1 is SGHTS and CDR2 YDEGEE. Trimming took 0 bases from V and 2 from J, leaving 8 bases between them. The CDR3 DNA follows: TGTGCCAGCAGCTTGGTCCAGATAAACACCGGGGAGCTGTTTTTT. Its protein is CASSLVQINTGELFF. The full variable domain, its missing parts supplied by reference TRBV5-8 and TRBJ2-2, is EAGVTQSPTHLIKTRGQQATLRCSPISGHTSVYWYQQALGLGLQFLLWYDEGEERNRGNFPPRFSGRQFPNYSSELNVNALELEDSALYLCASSLVQINTGELFFGEGSRLTVL.

V usage is TRBV5-1 and J usage is TRBJ1-2; D ambiguous. Trimming took 4 bases from V and 5 from J, leaving 15 bases between them. This CDR3 has 14 amino acids. Looked up from germline, CDR1 is SGHRS and CDR2 is YFSETQ. CDR3 nucleotide sequence: TGCGCCAGCAGCACGAGGGTATCGACATATGGCTACACCTTC. It encodes CASSTRVSTYGYTF.

This clone has more than one count but fewer than ten. The sample contains more than one DNA sequence encoding this CDR3. The V and J genes are TRBV3-1 (or the pseudogene TRBV3-2) and TRBJ2-7, with D possibly matching TRBD2 (5 bases). The V end lost 4 bases, the J end lost 7 bases, and 8 bases lay between the germline ends. The CDR3 runs 11 residues. The V gene's germline CDR1 is LGHDT and CDR2 YNNKEL (reference sequence). The CDR3 DNA follows: TGTGCCAGCAGCCGTGGGAGAGAGCAGTACTTC. It translates to CASSRGREQYF.

The genes are TRBV5-5 and TRBJ1-5, with 7 positions matching TRBD1. The CDR3 spans 15 residues. The V gene's germline CDR1 is SGHKS and CDR2 YYEKEE (reference sequence). Germline trimming cut 4 bases from V and 2 bases from J; bases unmatched to any gene: 6. The CDR3 DNA reads as TGTGCCAGCAGCCACAGGGGAGAGGGCAATCAGCCCCAGCATTTT. As protein: CASSHRGEGNQPQHF.

The rearrangement joins TRBV28 to TRBJ2-5; D might be TRBD1 (5 bases). Germline V CDR1 and CDR2: MDHEN, SYDVKM. CDR3 length: 12 residues. The V end was cut by 8 bases, the J end by 9 bases, with 16 bases between. The CDR3 region has the DNA TGTGCCAGCGGAGTGGCGGCCAGGGCCCAGTACTTC. Protein sequence: CASGVAARAQYF.

The chain joins TRBV13 to TRBJ1-2; weak D call: TRBD1 (6 bases). The V gene's germline CDR1 is PRHDT and CDR2 FYEKMQ (reference sequence). This CDR3 is 15 amino acids long. V lost 5 bases to trimming and J lost 3 bases, with 16 bases between them. The CDR3 DNA sequence: TGTGCCAGCAGCGTTAGGACAGCGTCTTACTATGGCTACACCTTC. Its translation is CASSVRTASYYGYTF.

CDR3: CTARAYNEQFF. CDR3 DNA sequence: TGCACCGCCCGAGCCTACAATGAGCAGTTCTTC. The chain uses TRBV20-1 and TRBJ2-1; D unclear. The CDR3 has 11 amino acids. The germline V gene has CDR1 DFQATT and CDR2 SNEGSKA (reference sequence).